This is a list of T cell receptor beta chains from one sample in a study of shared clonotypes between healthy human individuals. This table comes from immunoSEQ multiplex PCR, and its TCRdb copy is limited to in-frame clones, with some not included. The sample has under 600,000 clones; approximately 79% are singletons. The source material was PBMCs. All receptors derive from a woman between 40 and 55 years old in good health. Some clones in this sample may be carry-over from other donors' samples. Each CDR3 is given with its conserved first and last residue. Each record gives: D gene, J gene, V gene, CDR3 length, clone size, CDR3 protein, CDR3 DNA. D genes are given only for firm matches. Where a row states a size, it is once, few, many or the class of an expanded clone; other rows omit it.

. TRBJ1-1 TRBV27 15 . CASSLSQGGSTEAFF TGTGCCAGCAGTTTATCGCAGGGAGGGAGCACTGAAGCTTTCTTT
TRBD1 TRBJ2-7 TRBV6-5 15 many CASSYSPQGGYEQYF TGTGCCAGCAGTTACTCACCACAGGGGGGATACGAGCAGTACTTC
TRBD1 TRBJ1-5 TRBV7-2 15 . CASSLVPTGEQPQHF TGTGCCAGCAGCTTAGTCCCGACAGGGGAGCAGCCCCAGCATTTT
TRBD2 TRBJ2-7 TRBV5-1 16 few CASSLGGAGGPAAQYF TGCGCCAGCAGCTTGGGGGGCGCGGGAGGGCCGGCCGCGCAGTACTTC
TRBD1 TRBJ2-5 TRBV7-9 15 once CASSPGTGGSETQYF TGTGCCAGCAGCCCCGGGACAGGGGGTTCAGAGACCCAGTACTTC
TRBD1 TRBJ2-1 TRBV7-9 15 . CASSSGTAFYNEQFF TGTGCCAGCAGCTCCGGGACAGCGTTTTACAATGAGCAGTTCTTC
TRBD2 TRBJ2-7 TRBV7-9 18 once CASSNSPGLAGRSYEQYF TGTGCCAGCAGCAACTCGCCGGGACTAGCGGGCCGCTCCTACGAGCAGTACTTC
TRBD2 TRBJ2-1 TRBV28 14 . CASSFWASGMEQFF TGTGCCAGCAGTTTTTGGGCTAGCGGGATGGAGCAGTTCTTC
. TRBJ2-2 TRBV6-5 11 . CASTGGRELFF TGTGCCAGCACCGGGGGTCGGGAGCTGTTTTTT
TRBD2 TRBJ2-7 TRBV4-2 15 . CASSPTSGSDYEQYF TGTGCCAGCAGCCCCACTAGCGGGAGCGATTACGAGCAGTACTTC
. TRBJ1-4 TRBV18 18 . CASSPRTAWTATNEKLFF TGTGCCAGCTCACCGCGAACAGCCTGGACTGCAACTAATGAAAAACTGTTTTTT
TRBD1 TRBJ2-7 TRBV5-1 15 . CASSLSQGAGYGQYF TGCGCCAGCAGCTTGTCGCAGGGGGCCGGCTACGGGCAGTACTTC
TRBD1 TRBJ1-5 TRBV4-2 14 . CASGTGGLNQPQHF TGTGCCAGCGGGACAGGGGGCCTCAATCAGCCCCAGCATTTT
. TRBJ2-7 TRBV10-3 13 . CAISEMQSYEQYF TGTGCCATCAGTGAGATGCAATCCTACGAGCAGTACTTC
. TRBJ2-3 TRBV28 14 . CASTHRDPGDTQYF TGTGCCAGCACCCACCGGGACCCGGGCGATACGCAGTATTTT
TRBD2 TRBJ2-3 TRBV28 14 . CASRTSGSTDTQYF TGTGCCAGCAGGACTAGCGGGAGCACAGATACGCAGTATTTT
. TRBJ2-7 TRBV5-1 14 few CASSYTGGDYEQYF TGCGCCAGCAGCTACACAGGAGGAGACTACGAGCAGTACTTC
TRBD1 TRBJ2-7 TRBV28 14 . CASSLPGTGYEQYF TGTGCCAGCAGTTTACCCGGGACAGGCTACGAGCAGTACTTC
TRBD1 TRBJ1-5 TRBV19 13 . CASSPDRAQPQHF TGTGCCAGTAGTCCGGACAGGGCCCAGCCCCAGCATTTT
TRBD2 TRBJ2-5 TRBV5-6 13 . CASSLTSGETQYF TGTGCCAGCAGCTTGACTAGCGGAGAGACCCAGTACTTC
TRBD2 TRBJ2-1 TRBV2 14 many CASRRTSGYNEQFF TGTGCCAGCAGGCGGACTAGCGGATACAATGAGCAGTTCTTC
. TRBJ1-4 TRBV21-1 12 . CASNSDGEKLFF TGTGCCAGCAACTCGGACGGTGAAAAACTGTTTTTT
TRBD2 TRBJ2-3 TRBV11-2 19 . CASTKLSGSKDSVTDTQYF TGTGCCAGCACCAAACTTAGCGGGAGTAAAGATTCGGTCACAGATACGCAGTATTTT
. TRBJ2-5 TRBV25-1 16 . CASSGPGDQERETQYF TGTGCCAGCAGTGGTCCAGGGGACCAGGAAAGAGAGACCCAGTACTTC
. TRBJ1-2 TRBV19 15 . CASSPTRETGQGYTF TGTGCCAGTAGTCCTACCCGAGAAACCGGGCAGGGCTACACCTTC
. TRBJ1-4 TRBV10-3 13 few CAISEGLNEKLFF TGTGCCATCAGTGAAGGACTTAATGAAAAACTGTTTTTT
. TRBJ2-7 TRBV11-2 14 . CASSLAVDYYEQYF TGTGCCAGCAGCTTAGCAGTCGACTACTACGAGCAGTACTTC
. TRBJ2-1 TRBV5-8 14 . CASSLVAQYNEQFF TGTGCCAGCAGCTTGGTAGCGCAGTACAATGAGCAGTTCTTC
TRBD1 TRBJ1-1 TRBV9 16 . CASSVASQGGSTEAFF TGTGCCAGCAGCGTAGCTTCCCAGGGGGGCAGCACTGAAGCTTTCTTT
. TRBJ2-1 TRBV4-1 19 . CASSQVSQGLSSSYNEQFF TGCGCCAGCAGCCAAGTGTCCCAGGGGCTCTCAAGCTCCTACAATGAGCAGTTCTTC
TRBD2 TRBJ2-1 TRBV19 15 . CATDPGTSGVNEQFF TGTGCCACTGACCCGGGGACTAGCGGGGTGAATGAGCAGTTCTTC
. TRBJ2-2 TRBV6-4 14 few CASRFREDTGELFF TGTGCCAGCAGATTTAGGGAGGACACCGGGGAGCTGTTTTTT
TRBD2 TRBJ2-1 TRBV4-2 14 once CASSTGLAGGEQFF TGTGCCAGCTCCACGGGACTAGCGGGAGGTGAGCAGTTCTTC
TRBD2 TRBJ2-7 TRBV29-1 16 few CSVEDRGGLGSYEQYF TGCAGCGTTGAAGATCGGGGGGGATTGGGCTCCTACGAGCAGTACTTC
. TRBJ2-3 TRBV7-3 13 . CASSLINPDTQYF TGTGCCAGCAGCTTAATTAATCCGGATACGCAGTATTTT
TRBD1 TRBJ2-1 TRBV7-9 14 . CASSLGQGSNEQFF TGTGCCAGCAGCTTGGGACAGGGTTCCAATGAGCAGTTCTTC
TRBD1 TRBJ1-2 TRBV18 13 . CASSPDRAGGYTF TGTGCCAGCTCACCTGACAGGGCGGGCGGCTACACCTTC
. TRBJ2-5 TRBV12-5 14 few CASGLETGEEIQYF TGTGCTAGTGGTTTGGAAACAGGGGAGGAGATCCAGTACTTC
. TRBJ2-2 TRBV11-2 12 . CASSGGPGELFF TGTGCCAGCTCCGGAGGCCCCGGGGAGCTGTTTTTT
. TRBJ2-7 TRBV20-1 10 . CSASTYEQYF TGCAGTGCTAGCACCTACGAGCAGTACTTC
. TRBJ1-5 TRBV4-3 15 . CVSSQDFGDNQPQHF TGCGTCAGCAGCCAAGACTTCGGGGACAATCAGCCCCAGCATTTT
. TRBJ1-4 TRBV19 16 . CASSIIPGQKNEKLFF TGTGCCAGTAGTATAATCCCCGGACAGAAGAATGAAAAACTGTTTTTT
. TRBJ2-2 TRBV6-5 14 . CASSYWEHTGELFF TGTGCCAGCAGTTACTGGGAGCACACCGGGGAGCTGTTTTTT
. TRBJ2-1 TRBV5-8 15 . CASSLDDPFYNEQFF TGTGCCAGCAGCCTCGACGACCCATTCTACAATGAGCAGTTCTTC
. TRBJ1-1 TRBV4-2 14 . CASSQGPRNTEAFF TGTGCCAGCAGCCAAGGACCCCGGAACACTGAAGCTTTCTTT
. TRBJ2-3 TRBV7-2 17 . CASSQQQPGTGRDTQYF TGTGCCAGCAGCCAACAACAACCGGGAACAGGGAGGGATACGCAGTATTTT
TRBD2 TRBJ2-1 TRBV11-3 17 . CASSLGVSGSSYNEQFF TGTGCCAGCAGCTTAGGCGTTAGCGGGAGCTCCTACAATGAGCAGTTCTTC
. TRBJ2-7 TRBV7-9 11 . CASSTSGEQYF TGTGCCAGCAGCACGAGCGGGGAGCAGTACTTC
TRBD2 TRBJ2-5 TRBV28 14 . CASSSSSGSETQYF TGTGCCAGCAGTTCGTCTAGCGGGAGTGAGACCCAGTACTTC
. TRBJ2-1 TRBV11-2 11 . CASSLGGEQFF TGTGCCAGCAGCTTAGGGGGTGAGCAGTTCTTC
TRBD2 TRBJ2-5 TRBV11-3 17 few CASSRGGTSGSAETQYF TGTGCCAGCAGTCGGGGGGGGACTAGCGGGAGCGCGGAGACCCAGTACTTC
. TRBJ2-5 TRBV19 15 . CASSPREGVWETQYF TGTGCCAGTAGTCCCCGCGAAGGGGTTTGGGAGACCCAGTACTTC